This entry describes one T cell receptor beta chain. Its cognate antigen is unknown. This entry belongs to a study of CD8 T cells in Susac syndrome. Study results and caveats: Only a relatively small number of individuals were included in the TCR sequencing and HLA analysis.

RNA amounts of about 0.5 to 1 ug underwent reverse transcription with random hexamers. The authors amplified TCR beta CDR3 across 54 Vbeta and 13 Jbeta using immunoSEQ multiplex PCR. TCRdb re-called the immunoSEQ multiplex PCR reads through MiXCR, storing one row per CDR3 protein. Here the sample spans roughly 130,000 distinct CDR3 sequences, 90% to 95% being singletons. The CDR3 runs 14 residues. J was trimmed by 4 bases and V by 8 bases; bases with no gene match: 5. CDR1 and CDR2 from the germline V gene are KGHSH and LQKENI. Both CD4+ and CD8+ T cells were negatively isolated, and TEMRA cells underwent FACS enrichment.

This receptor was identified in a human donor with multiple sclerosis. J is TRBJ2-5 and V is TRBV18; 12 bases map to TRBD1. Sequencing used CD4+ T cells from PBMCs. The CDR3 spells CASTPGQGAETQYF. CDR3 in DNA: TGTGCCAGCACGCCGGGACAGGGGGCAGAGACCCAGTACTTC.